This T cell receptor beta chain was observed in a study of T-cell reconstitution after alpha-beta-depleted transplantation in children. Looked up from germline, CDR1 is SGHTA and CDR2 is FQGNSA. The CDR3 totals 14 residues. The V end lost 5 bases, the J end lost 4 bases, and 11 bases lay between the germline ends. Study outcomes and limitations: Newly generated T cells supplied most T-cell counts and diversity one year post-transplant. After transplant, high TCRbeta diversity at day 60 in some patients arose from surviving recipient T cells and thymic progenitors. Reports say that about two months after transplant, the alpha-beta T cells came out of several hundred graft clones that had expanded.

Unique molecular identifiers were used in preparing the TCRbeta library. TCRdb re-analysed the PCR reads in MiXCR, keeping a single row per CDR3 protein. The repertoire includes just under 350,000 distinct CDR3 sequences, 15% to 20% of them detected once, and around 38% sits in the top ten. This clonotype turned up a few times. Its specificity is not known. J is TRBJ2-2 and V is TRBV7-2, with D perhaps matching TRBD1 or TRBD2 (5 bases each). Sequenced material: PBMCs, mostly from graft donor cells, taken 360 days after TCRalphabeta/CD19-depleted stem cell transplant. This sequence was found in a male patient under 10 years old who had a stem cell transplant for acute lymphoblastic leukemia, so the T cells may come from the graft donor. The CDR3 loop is CASSGGRITGELFF. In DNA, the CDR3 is TGTGCCAGCAGCGGGGGACGGATCACCGGGGAGCTGTTTTTT.